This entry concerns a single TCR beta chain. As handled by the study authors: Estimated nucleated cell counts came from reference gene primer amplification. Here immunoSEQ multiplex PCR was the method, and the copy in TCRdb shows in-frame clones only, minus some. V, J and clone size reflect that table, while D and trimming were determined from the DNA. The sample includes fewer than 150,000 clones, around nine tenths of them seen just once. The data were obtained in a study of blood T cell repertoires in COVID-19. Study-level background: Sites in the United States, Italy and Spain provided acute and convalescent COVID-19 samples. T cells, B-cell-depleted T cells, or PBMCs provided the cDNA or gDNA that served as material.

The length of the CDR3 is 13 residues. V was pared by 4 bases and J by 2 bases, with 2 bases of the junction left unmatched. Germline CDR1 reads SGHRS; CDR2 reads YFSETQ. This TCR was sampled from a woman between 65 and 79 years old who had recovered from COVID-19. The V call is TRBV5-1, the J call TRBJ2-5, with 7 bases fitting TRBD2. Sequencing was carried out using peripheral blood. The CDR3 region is CASSQRGQETQYF. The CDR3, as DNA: TGCGCCAGCAGCCAGCGGGGACAAGAGACCCAGTACTTC.